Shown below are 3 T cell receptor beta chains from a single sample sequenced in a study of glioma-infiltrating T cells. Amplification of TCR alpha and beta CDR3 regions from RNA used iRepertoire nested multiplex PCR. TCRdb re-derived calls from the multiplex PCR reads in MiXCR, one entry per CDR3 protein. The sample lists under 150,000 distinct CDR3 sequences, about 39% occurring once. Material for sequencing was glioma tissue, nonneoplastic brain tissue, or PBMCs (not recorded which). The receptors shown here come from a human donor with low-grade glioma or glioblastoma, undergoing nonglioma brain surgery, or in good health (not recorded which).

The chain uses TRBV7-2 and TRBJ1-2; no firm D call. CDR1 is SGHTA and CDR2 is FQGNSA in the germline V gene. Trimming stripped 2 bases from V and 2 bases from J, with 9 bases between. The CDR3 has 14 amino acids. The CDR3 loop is CASSLRTLNYGYTF. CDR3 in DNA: TGTGCCAGCAGCTTAAGGACCCTCAACTATGGCTACACCTTC. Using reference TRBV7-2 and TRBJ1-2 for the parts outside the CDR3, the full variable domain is GAGVSQSPSNKVTEKGKDVELRCDPISGHTALYWYRQSLGQGLEFLIYFQGNSAPDKSGLPSDRFSAERTGGSVSTLTIQRTQQEDSAVYLCASSLRTLNYGYTFGSGTRLTVV.

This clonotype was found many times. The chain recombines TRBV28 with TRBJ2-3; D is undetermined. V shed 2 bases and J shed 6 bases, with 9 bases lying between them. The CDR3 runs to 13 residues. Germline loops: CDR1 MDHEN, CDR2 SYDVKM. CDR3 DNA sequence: TGTGCCAGCAGTTTAAGGGCTATTGATACGCAGTATTTT. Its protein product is CASSLRAIDTQYF.

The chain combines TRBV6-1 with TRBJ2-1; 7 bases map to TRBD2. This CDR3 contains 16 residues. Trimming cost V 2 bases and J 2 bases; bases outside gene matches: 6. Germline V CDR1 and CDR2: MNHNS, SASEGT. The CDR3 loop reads CASSEYPSGPYNEQFF. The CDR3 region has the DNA TGTGCCAGCAGTGAATATCCTAGCGGTCCCTACAATGAGCAGTTCTTC.